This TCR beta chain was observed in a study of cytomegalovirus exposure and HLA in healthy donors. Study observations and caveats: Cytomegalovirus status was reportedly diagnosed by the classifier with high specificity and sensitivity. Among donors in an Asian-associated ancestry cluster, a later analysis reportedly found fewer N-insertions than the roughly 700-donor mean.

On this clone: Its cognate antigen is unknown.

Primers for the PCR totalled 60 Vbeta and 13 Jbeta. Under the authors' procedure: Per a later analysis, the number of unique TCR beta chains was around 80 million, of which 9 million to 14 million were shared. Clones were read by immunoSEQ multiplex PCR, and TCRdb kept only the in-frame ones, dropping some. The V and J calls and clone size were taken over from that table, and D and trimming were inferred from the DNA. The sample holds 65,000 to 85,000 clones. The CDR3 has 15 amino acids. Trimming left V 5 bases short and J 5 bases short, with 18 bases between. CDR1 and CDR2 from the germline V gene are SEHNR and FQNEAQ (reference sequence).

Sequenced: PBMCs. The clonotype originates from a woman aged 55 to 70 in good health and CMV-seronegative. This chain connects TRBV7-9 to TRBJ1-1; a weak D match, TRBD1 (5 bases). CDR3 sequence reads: CASSPAGGRWTEAFF. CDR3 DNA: TGTGCCAGCAGCCCGGCGGGGGGGAGGTGGACTGAAGCTTTCTTT.